Shown below are 29 T cell receptor beta chains from a single sample sequenced in a study of cytomegalovirus exposure and HLA in healthy donors. Primers for the PCR totalled 60 Vbeta and 13 Jbeta. Clones were read by immunoSEQ multiplex PCR, and TCRdb kept only the in-frame ones, dropping some. The sample includes about 120,000 clones, around 80% of them seen just once. The sample consisted of PBMCs. The receptors were sampled from a female donor in good health and CMV-seronegative.

The rearrangement links TRBV5-4 to TRBJ2-3; D call uncertain. The V gene lost 1 base and the J gene lost 5 bases, with 8 bases spanning the gap. The CDR3 runs to 13 residues. In germline, CDR1 is SGHNT, CDR2 YYREEE (reference sequence). Here the CDR3 reads CASSLNNLDTQYF. In nucleotides, the CDR3 is TGTGCCAGCAGCTTGAACAATTTAGATACGCAGTATTTT.

This rearrangement joins TRBV28 to TRBJ2-7; TRBD1 matches 8 bases. J was trimmed by 2 bases and V by 5 bases; bases with no gene match: 5. The germline V gene has CDR1 MDHEN and CDR2 SYDVKM. This CDR3 spans 14 amino acids. This CDR3 reads CASSPRGRPYEQYF. In DNA form, the CDR3 reads TGTGCCAGCAGTCCCAGGGGGCGACCCTACGAGCAGTACTTC.

The chain uses TRBV2 and TRBJ2-5, with TRBD1 matching over 8 bases. The V and J ends lost 6 bases and 11 bases, in that order; junction bases with no gene match: 14. The length of the CDR3 is 14 residues. CDR1 and CDR2 (germline): SNHLY, FYNNEI. CDR3 DNA sequence: TGTGCCAGCAGAGGGGGACAGGCGATAGGAGAGCAGTACTTC. It is translated as CASRGGQAIGEQYF.

The chain combines TRBV7-6 with TRBJ2-1; 8 bases line up with TRBD2. CDR1 and CDR2 (germline): SGHVS, FNYEAQ. With 1 base clipped from V and 0 bases from J, the junction kept 2 bases outside the gene matches. The CDR3 loop spans 16 amino acids. CDR3 sequence reads: CASSLVAGNSYNEQFF. The CDR3 region has the DNA TGTGCCAGCAGCTTAGTAGCGGGGAACTCCTACAATGAGCAGTTCTTC.

V usage is TRBV7-9 and J usage is TRBJ2-5; maybe TRBD2 (5 bases). The CDR3 spans 13 residues. Trimming shortened V by 2 bases and J by 5 bases, and 9 bases separated the two germline ends. Germline V gene lookup returns CDR1 SEHNR and CDR2 FQNEAQ (reference sequence). Written as DNA, the CDR3 is TGTGCCAGCAGCTTACTAGCTTCCGAGACCCAGTACTTC. Its translation is CASSLLASETQYF.

This sequence joins TRBV9 and TRBJ2-5; possibly TRBD1 for D (5 bases). The CDR3 totals 14 residues. The V and J ends lost 0 bases and 5 bases respectively, with 11 bases between them. Germline values: CDR1 SGDLS, CDR2 YYNGEE. CDR3 residues: CASSVGGGAETQYF. CDR3 nucleotide sequence: TGTGCCAGCAGCGTAGGGGGTGGGGCGGAGACCCAGTACTTC.

There are a few counts of this clone. The J gene is TRBJ1-1, the V gene TRBV6-5; weak D call: TRBD1 (6 bases). Germline CDR1 reads MNHEY; CDR2 reads SVGAGI. V lost 6 bases to trimming and J lost 4 bases, with 15 bases between them. This CDR3 has 14 amino acids. The CDR3 coding sequence is TGTGCCAGCAGGCAGGAGGGGGGGGGCACTGAAGCTTTCTTT. This codes for CASRQEGGGTEAFF.

The V call is TRBV7-2, the J call TRBJ1-1; 9 nucleotides line up with TRBD1. V dropped 6 bases and J dropped 1; count of bases not matched to a gene: 3. Looked up from germline, CDR1 is SGHTA and CDR2 is FQGNSA. There are 14 residues in the CDR3. Written as DNA, the CDR3 is TGTGCCAGCAGACAGGGGGCGAGGAACACTGAAGCTTTCTTT. Translating it yields CASRQGARNTEAFF.

The J gene is TRBJ2-3, the V gene TRBV19; 7 positions match TRBD1. Germline values: CDR1 LNHDA, CDR2 SQIVND (reference sequence). Trimming removed 5 bases from V and 5 bases from J; junction bases left unmatched: 13. CDR3 length equals 16 residues. DNA for the CDR3: TGTGCCAGTAGTTTCTCCTGGGGGACAGCTAAAGATACGCAGTATTTT. This encodes CASSFSWGTAKDTQYF. The whole variable domain, remainder taken from reference TRBV19 and TRBJ2-3, is DGGITQSPKYLFRKEGQNVTLSCEQNLNHDAMYWYRQDPGQGLRLIYYSQIVNDFQKGDIAEGYSVSREKKESFPLTVTSAQKNPTAFYLCASSFSWGTAKDTQYFGPGTRLTVL.

The chain combines TRBV2 with TRBJ2-3; D possibly corresponds to TRBD1 (6 bases). This CDR3 comprises 13 residues. V dropped 11 bases and J dropped 1 base, with 13 bases sitting between them. Germline V gene lookup returns CDR1 SNHLY and CDR2 FYNNEI. This CDR3 reads CAGGGRGTDTQYF. In DNA, the CDR3 is TGTGCCGGGGGCGGTCGGGGCACAGATACGCAGTATTTT.

This clone turned up a few times. The rearrangement joins TRBV6-5 to TRBJ1-3, with D possibly matching TRBD1 (6 bases). Trimming stripped 5 bases from V and 4 bases from J, with 12 bases between. Germline V gene data show CDR1 as MNHEY and CDR2 as SVGAGI. The CDR3 has 14 residues. The CDR3 bases are TGTGCCAGCAGTCCCGGGGGGACAGGAAACACCATATATTTT. Translated: CASSPGGTGNTIYF.

The chain is built from TRBV5-1 and TRBJ2-2; 8 bases map to TRBD1. Germline V gene sequence: CDR1 SGHRS, CDR2 YFSETQ. Trimming at V came to 0 bases and at J to 5 bases, leaving 0 bases not matched to a gene. CDR3 size: 14 residues. CDR3 loop: CASSLGQGTGELFF. The CDR3 DNA reads TGCGCCAGCAGCTTGGGACAGGGGACCGGGGAGCTGTTTTTT.

This sequence joins TRBV2 and TRBJ1-5; D gene uncertain. CDR3 length: 16 residues. Per the germline V gene, CDR1 is SNHLY and CDR2 is FYNNEI. V was cut by 7 bases and J by 9 bases, with 25 bases left in between. The DNA of the CDR3 is TGTGCCAGCAACCCTGGAGGTCTCGAGGGTTACCGGCCCCAGCATTTT. This codes for CASNPGGLEGYRPQHF.

The chain is built from TRBV4-1 and TRBJ2-3; no reliable D call. V lost 0 bases, J lost 5 bases, and 9 bases lay in between. From germline, CDR1 is MGHRA and CDR2 YSYEKL. CDR3 size: 14 residues. CDR3 sequence reads: CASSQDWLLDTQYF. CDR3 bases: TGCGCCAGCAGCCAAGATTGGCTCTTAGATACGCAGTATTTT.

In regard to this clone: The junction does not match germline at one end; this may be a read error. The rearrangement uses TRBV6-5 and TRBJ1-3; 7 positions match TRBD1. This CDR3 spans 16 amino acids. Looked up from germline, CDR1 is MNHEY and CDR2 is SVGAGI. DNA for the CDR3: TGTGCCAGCAGTTACACGACAGGGTCCTCTGGAAACACCCTATATTTT. Protein sequence: CASSYTTGSSGNTLYF.

Here the CDR3 DNA reads TGTGCCACCAGCAGAGACCTCAGCGCCGAGACGGCCTCCAATCAGCCCCAGCATTTT. Protein sequence: CATSRDLSAETASNQPQHF. The chain has TRBV15 and TRBJ1-5; the D is unclear. With 0 bases removed from V and 3 bases from J, the gap between germline ends came to 21 bases. Germline V gene data show CDR1 as LNHNV and CDR2 as YYDKDF (reference sequence). The CDR3 has 19 amino acids.

Worth noting for this clone: This CDR3 is also generated by other DNA sequences in the sample. V gene TRBV7-9 combines with J gene TRBJ1-5, with D hard to call. Germline V gene sequence: CDR1 SEHNR, CDR2 FQNEAQ (reference sequence). V was clipped by 0 bases and J by 4 bases, with 10 bases between them. This CDR3 has 15 residues. CDR3: CASSLALEGNQPQHF. CDR3 DNA: TGTGCCAGCAGCTTAGCGCTAGAGGGAAATCAGCCCCAGCATTTT.

Turning to this clone: Sequence at one end of the junction differs from germline and may be a read error. The rearrangement links TRBV7-9 to TRBJ2-7; 9 bases agree with TRBD1. Germline V gives CDR1 SEHNR, CDR2 FQNEAQ (reference sequence). The CDR3 length is 14 residues. The chain's CDR3 is CSSSPGQGLYEQYF. CDR3 nucleotide sequence: TGTTCCAGCAGCCCGGGACAGGGCCTCTACGAGCAGTACTTC.

The rearrangement uses TRBV30 and TRBJ1-5; possible D gene TRBD1, 5 bases. Germline loops: CDR1 GTSNPN, CDR2 SVGIG (reference sequence). V lost 5 bases to trimming and J lost 0 bases, with 11 bases between them. The CDR3 extends over 14 amino acids. CDR3 nucleotides: TGTGCCTGGGCGGGGGGTGTTAGCAATCAGCCCCAGCATTTT. It translates to CAWAGGVSNQPQHF.

This clone has a handful of counts. The V gene is TRBV5-5, the J gene TRBJ2-7; D unclear. CDR3 length: 15 amino acids. V lost 4 bases to trimming and J lost 2 bases, with 16 bases between them. Germline V lookup: CDR1 SGHKS, CDR2 YYEKEE (reference sequence). The CDR3 loop reads CASSPLEPPPYEQYF. CDR3 in DNA: TGTGCCAGCAGCCCGCTCGAGCCTCCACCCTACGAGCAGTACTTC.

This chain uses TRBV30 with TRBJ2-3; tentatively, D is TRBD1 (5 bases). The CDR3 runs 16 residues. CDR1 and CDR2 (germline): GTSNPN, SVGIG (reference sequence). Trimming took 3 bases from V and 9 from J, leaving 25 bases between them. The CDR3 is CAWRGLGLDLGATQYF. In nucleotides, the CDR3 is TGTGCCTGGAGGGGCTTGGGGCTAGACCTAGGTGCGACGCAGTATTTT.

The rearrangement joins TRBV4-1 to TRBJ2-7; a weak D match, TRBD1 (6 bases). Germline V gives CDR1 MGHRA, CDR2 YSYEKL. Trimming pared 2 bases from V and 0 bases from J, leaving 8 bases between. The CDR3 consists of 14 residues. The CDR3 DNA is TGCGCCAGCAGCCAACAGGGGCACTCCTACGAGCAGTACTTC. Translated, it gives CASSQQGHSYEQYF.

Only a few counts were recorded for this clone. The chain joins TRBV25-1 to TRBJ2-3; 7 bases fit TRBD2. The CDR3 is made up of 13 amino acids. Germline lookup yields CDR1 MGHDK and CDR2 SYGVNS. The trim removed 7 bases at V and 11 bases at J, leaving 12 bases unmatched. The CDR3 DNA reads as TGTGCCAGCAACTCTGTTGGCGGGGGAATGCAGTATTTT. Translating gives CASNSVGGGMQYF. The complete variable domain, with remaining parts taken from reference TRBV25-1 and TRBJ2-3, reads EADIYQTPRYLVIGTGKKITLECSQTMGHDKMYWYQQDPGMELHLIHYSYGVNSTEKGDLSSESTVSRIRTEHFPLTLESARPSHTSQYLCASNSVGGGMQYFGPGTRLTVL.

The chain combines TRBV19 with TRBJ1-1; TRBD1 agrees at 8 bases. V lost 1 base and J lost 1; bases outside the gene matches: 2. Germline values: CDR1 LNHDA, CDR2 SQIVND (reference sequence). This CDR3 spans 15 amino acids. The CDR3 loop reads CASSIAQGENTEAFF. The DNA for the CDR3 is TGTGCCAGTAGTATAGCACAGGGGGAGAACACTGAAGCTTTCTTT.

The chain uses TRBV6-5 and TRBJ1-1, with TRBD1 as a possible D gene (5 bases). CDR1 MNHEY and CDR2 SVGAGI come from the germline V gene. With 0 bases removed from V and 11 bases from J, the gap between germline ends came to 16 bases. This CDR3 has 14 residues. The CDR3 DNA sequence: TGTGCCAGCAGTTACTCGCGGGGCGCGGAGCGGGCTTTCTTT. This encodes CASSYSRGAERAFF.

The chain joins TRBV6-1 to TRBJ2-7, with TRBD2 matching over 7 bases. The germline V gene has CDR1 MNHNS and CDR2 SASEGT. CDR3 length: 15 residues. V shed 3 bases, J shed 7 bases, and the junction held 12 bases outside the gene matches. The CDR3 coding sequence is TGTGCCAGCAGTGACTTAGGGCAGGGAGGGAGGGAGCAGTACTTC. Translation gives CASSDLGQGGREQYF.

The genes are TRBV27 and TRBJ1-5; D may be TRBD1 (5 bases). The V end was cut by 4 bases, the J end by 3 bases, with 10 bases between. The CDR3 runs 14 residues. The germline gives CDR1 MNHEY, CDR2 SMNVEV (reference sequence). CDR3 DNA sequence: TGTGCCAGCAGTTGGAGGGGTTCCAATCAGCCCCAGCATTTT. Its translation: CASSWRGSNQPQHF.

The chain uses TRBV18 and TRBJ1-5, with D uncertain. CDR3 length: 16 residues. Germline CDR1 reads KGHSH; CDR2 reads LQKENI. The V end lost 2 bases, the J end lost 0 bases, and 11 bases lay between the germline ends. CDR3 sequence reads: CASSPGSGDSNQPQHF. In DNA, the CDR3 is TGTGCCAGCTCACCAGGATCAGGCGATAGCAATCAGCCCCAGCATTTT.

The chain joins TRBV11-2 to TRBJ2-1; 7 nucleotides match TRBD1. The CDR3 extends over 14 amino acids. Germline V lookup: CDR1 SGHAT, CDR2 FQNNGV. Trimming cost V 0 bases and J 7 bases; bases outside gene matches: 3. CDR3 DNA sequence: TGTGCCAGCAGCTTAGAGGCAGGGGGAAATGAGCAGTTCTTC. It encodes CASSLEAGGNEQFF.